The clone carrying this TCR beta chain was picked up many times. The antigen is unknown. The data are from a study of T cells in Graves' hyperthyroidism and ophthalmopathy. Study-level results: Stable hyperthyroidism and ophthalmopathy were separated using 13 V-J signatures.

Diagnosis rested on symptoms, serum thyroxine and TRAb, thyroid ultrasound, and orbital computed tomography. The CDR3 regions of TCR beta were amplified from RNA transcripts. HTBI primers were the set used in a first-round RT-PCR of the TCR CDR3. TCRdb ran MiXCR on the multiplex PCR reads and lists one entry per CDR3 protein. The data show hundreds of thousands of distinct CDR3 sequences, roughly 14% seen once. The length of the CDR3 is 15 residues. Trimming removed 5 bases from V and 3 bases from J; junction bases left unmatched: 4. Per the germline V gene, CDR1 is MNHNS and CDR2 is SASEGT. The chain combines TRBV6-1 with TRBJ2-3; 11 nucleotides agree with TRBD1. Sample: blood. The source is a man aged 18-30 years with Graves' ophthalmopathy. CDR3 residues: CASSRGQGATDTQYF. The DNA for the CDR3 is TGTGCCAGCAGTCGCGGACAGGGGGCAACAGATACGCAGTATTTT.